The 31 T cell receptor beta chains below come from one sample, sequenced in a study of T cells in women clearing cervical HPV infection (dated 2018 in TCRdb). The library was made by the immunoSEQ multiplex PCR assay. The clones in this table, taken by TCRdb from immuneACCESS, are in-frame only. Not every clone is retained; where verified, under half of the shortfall comes from an unresolved V gene, and the cause of the rest is unknown. This sample's records show just over 20,000 clones. The top ten clonotypes cover around 5.2% of the sample. Sequenced sample: blood buffy coat. These receptors were collected from a woman between 18 and 70 years old with a cervical HPV16 infection that either progressed to CIN3+ or cleared (not recorded which).

On this clone: The CDR3 end is not reached by the read, which stops 3 residues before it; the germline J gene fills it in. V usage is TRBV28 and J usage is TRBJ1-1; the D gene is possibly TRBD1 (5 bases). The CDR3 has 13 residues. Looked up from germline, CDR1 is MDHEN and CDR2 is SYDVKM. The V end was cut by 5 bases, the J end by 0 bases, with 7 bases between. The CDR3 sequence: CASSMTVNTEAFF. The sequenced CDR3 bases are TGTGCCAGCAGTATGACAGTGAACACTGAA.

On this clone itself: The read comes to an end 3 residues before the CDR3 does, leaving the germline J gene to fill in the end. The chain is built from TRBV18 and TRBJ2-2; 8 nucleotides agree with TRBD1. The CDR3 totals 14 residues. The V gene's germline CDR1 is KGHSH and CDR2 LQKENI. The covered CDR3 bases are TGTGCCAGCTCGCCCAGGGGGCCTAATGAAAAG. It is translated as CASSPRGPNEK. The whole CDR3 protein reads CASSPRGPNEKLFF.

As to this clone: A junction boundary mismatches the germline segment, possibly from a read error. The read stops 3 residues short of the end of the CDR3; the missing end is completed from the germline J gene. This chain connects TRBV4-2 to TRBJ2-2; 7 nucleotides match TRBD1. Germline V CDR1 and CDR2: LGHNA, YNFKEQ. The CDR3 runs to 16 residues. The CDR3 sequence: CASSPADRADTGELFF. The sequenced part of the CDR3 DNA is TGCGCCAGCAGCCCGGCTGACAGGGCCGACACCGGGGAG.

Turning to this clone: Read coverage stops 3 residues before the CDR3 terminus; the germline J gene supplies the remainder. The V call is TRBV7-2, the J call TRBJ2-7; 10 nucleotides align to TRBD2. The junction had 5 bases not matched to a gene; V was cut back by 5 bases and J by 4 bases. The CDR3 sequence is 14 residues long. Germline V gene data show CDR1 as SGHTA and CDR2 as FQGNSA. Incomplete CDR3 DNA: TGTGCCAGCAGCACCAGCGGGGGGGCATACGAG. Encoded protein: CASSTSGGAYE. The full CDR3 protein is CASSTSGGAYEQYF. Looking up the rest from reference TRBV7-2 and TRBJ2-7 gives the full variable domain: GAGVSQSPSNKVTEKGKDVELRCDPISGHTALYWYRQSLGQGLEFLIYFQGNSAPDKSGLPSDRFSAERTGGSVSTLTIQRTQQEDSAVYLCASSTSGGAYEQYFGPGTRLTVT.

As to this clone: The read halts 3 residues ahead of the CDR3 end, with the missing end drawn from the germline J gene. This chain links TRBV7-9 with TRBJ1-1, with D tentatively TRBD1 (5 bases). The CDR3 spans 15 residues. The V gene's germline CDR1 is SEHNR and CDR2 FQNEAQ (reference sequence). The CDR3 here is CASSGTGRVEETAFF. The CDR3 DNA, read in part, is TGTGCCAGCAGCGGGACTGGAAGGGTAGAGGAGACA.

A word on this clone: The read terminates 3 residues ahead of where the CDR3 ends, so the germline J gene completes it. The chain carries TRBV18 and TRBJ2-3, with D maybe TRBD1 (6 bases). The CDR3 contains 15 residues. In germline, CDR1 is KGHSH, CDR2 LQKENI. The chain's CDR3 is CASSPTGFLDQPQYF. Incomplete CDR3 DNA: TGTGCCAGCTCACCAACAGGGTTCTTAGATCAGCCG. Looking up the rest from reference TRBV18 and TRBJ2-3 gives the full variable domain: NAGVMQNPRHLVRRRGQEARLRCSPMKGHSHVYWYRQLPEEGLKFMVYLQKENIIDESGMPKERFSAEFPKEGPSILRIQQVVRGDSAAYFCASSPTGFLDQPQYFGPGTRLTVL.

In regard to this clone: The read comes to an end 3 residues before the CDR3 does, leaving the germline J gene to fill in the end. This chain joins TRBV4-2 and TRBJ2-5; a possible D gene is TRBD2 (6 bases). This CDR3 is 15 amino acids long. From germline, CDR1 is LGHNA and CDR2 YNFKEQ. Trimming removed 0 bases at V and 5 bases at J, with 13 bases between. Here the CDR3 reads CASSQDLGGWETQYF. The sequenced part of the CDR3 DNA is TGTGCCAGCAGCCAAGATTTGGGGGGATGGGAGACC.

As to this clone: The read ends 3 residues before the CDR3 terminus; that terminus is restored from the germline J gene. V gene TRBV14 combines with J gene TRBJ1-4; D call uncertain. This CDR3 has 15 residues. The germline CDR1 and CDR2 sequences are SGHDN and FVKESK. CDR3 DNA (partial): TGTGCCAGCAGCCAAGAAAAACAGCCGTCTTCACCA. This encodes CASSQEKQPSSP. The entire CDR3 is CASSQEKQPSSPLFF.

In the case of this clone: The read falls 3 residues short of the CDR3 end, and the missing part is taken from the germline J gene. V and J are TRBV7-7 and TRBJ2-1; possibly TRBD1 for D (6 bases). With 5 bases removed from V and 6 bases from J, the gap between germline ends came to 17 bases. The germline CDR1 and CDR2 sequences are SSHAT and FNYEAQ (reference sequence). This CDR3 is 15 amino acids long. CDR3 sequence: CASSLTGQKGNEQFF. The DNA read from the CDR3 is TGTGCCAGCAGCCTCACGGGACAAAAGGGCAATGAG.

Note on this clone: The read comes to an end 3 residues before the CDR3 does, leaving the germline J gene to fill in the end. The chain uses TRBV5-1 and TRBJ2-2; TRBD2 matches 8 bases. With V trimmed by 0 bases and J by 5 bases, 6 bases remained unmatched. CDR3 length: 16 residues. From germline, CDR1 is SGHRS and CDR2 YFSETQ. CDR3 DNA, as far as it was read: TGCGCCAGCAGCTTGGCTCCCGCGGGGGGTACCGGGGAG. Translation gives CASSLAPAGGTGE. The complete CDR3 sequence is CASSLAPAGGTGELFF. The variable domain in full, completed from reference TRBV5-1 and TRBJ2-2, reads KAGVTQTPRYLIKTRGQQVTLSCSPISGHRSVSWYQQTPGQGLQFLFEYFSETQRNKGNFPGRFSGRQFSNSRSEMNVSTLELGDSALYLCASSLAPAGGTGELFFGEGSRLTVL.

This clone is classed as medium-sized (0.01 to 0.1%) by frequency. The read terminates 3 residues ahead of where the CDR3 ends, so the germline J gene completes it. V is TRBV6-2 or TRBV6-3 and J is TRBJ2-1, with D possibly TRBD2 on 5 matching bases. The ends were cut back, 6 bases at V and 4 bases at J, with 10 bases in the middle. The germline V gene has CDR1 MNHEY and CDR2 SVGEGT. There are 13 residues in the CDR3. CDR3 DNA (partial): TGTGCCAGCAGAGCAACGGGGTACAATGAG. Its protein is CASRATGYNE. The full CDR3 sequence reads CASRATGYNEQFF.

This CDR3 reads CASTRSAAQYF. The sequenced CDR3 bases are TGTGCCAGCACCAGAAGTGCGGCG. The rearrangement links TRBV2 to TRBJ2-3; no firm D call. The CDR3 end lies 3 residues beyond the end of the read and is filled in from the germline J gene. This CDR3 contains 11 residues. Germline values: CDR1 SNHLY, CDR2 FYNNEI.

Turning to this clone: The missing CDR3 end, 3 residues past where the read stops, is filled in from the germline J gene. This chain links TRBV30 with TRBJ2-7; the D gene is possibly TRBD2 (6 bases). CDR1 GTSNPN and CDR2 SVGIG come from the germline V gene (reference sequence). The CDR3 is 14 residues long. The ends were cut back, 7 bases at V and 5 bases at J, with 21 bases in the middle. Incomplete CDR3 DNA: TGTGCCTCAAAAAGCGGGCCAGGGTCCGACGAG. It translates to CASKSGPGSDE. The CDR3, in full, reads CASKSGPGSDEQYF.

Worth noting for this clone: The read is 3 residues too short to cover the CDR3 end, so that end is filled in from the germline J gene. The V call is TRBV7-6, the J call TRBJ2-5, with D perhaps TRBD1 (6 bases). The V gene's germline CDR1 is SGHVS and CDR2 FNYEAQ. Trimming took 2 bases from V and 5 from J, leaving 15 bases between them. CDR3 length: 15 amino acids. The DNA read from the CDR3 is TGTGCCAGCAGCTTAAGAGGCAGGGGTGAGGAGACC. This encodes CASSLRGRGEET. The full CDR3 reads CASSLRGRGEETQYF.

Details on this clone: With the read ending 3 residues before the CDR3 end, the germline J gene is used to fill in that end. The V call is TRBV5-1, the J call TRBJ2-2; possible D gene TRBD1, 5 bases. Germline CDR1 reads SGHRS; CDR2 reads YFSETQ. The CDR3 is 12 amino acids. The part of the CDR3 DNA that was read is TGCGCCAGCAGCCCTCAGGGCGAAAAG. This gives the protein CASSPQGEK. The full CDR3 is CASSPQGEKLFF.

On this clone: The CDR3 goes on 3 residues after the read ends, and that part is filled in from the germline J gene. The chain is built from TRBV7-9 and TRBJ2-3, with D possibly called TRBD1 or TRBD2 (5 bases each). Germline CDR1 reads SEHNR; CDR2 reads FQNEAQ (reference sequence). The V end was cut by 10 bases, the J end by 4 bases, with 15 bases between. The CDR3 consists of 13 residues. The CDR3 DNA, read in part, is TGTGCCATCAAAGAACAGGAGGCAGATACG. This sequence encodes CAIKEQEADT. The entire CDR3 protein is CAIKEQEADTQYF.

Regarding this clone: Coverage ceases 3 residues before the CDR3 finishes, and the germline J gene fills in the end. The J gene is TRBJ2-7, the V gene TRBV19; D remains ambiguous. Germline V gives CDR1 LNHDA, CDR2 SQIVND (reference sequence). CDR3 length: 12 residues. V was trimmed by 3 bases and J by 4 bases, leaving 7 bases between them. The part of the CDR3 DNA that was read is TGTGCCAGTAGTATCCCCCCTTACGAG. Protein product: CASSIPPYE. The whole CDR3 region reads CASSIPPYEQYF. Full variable domain (rest looked up from reference TRBV19 and TRBJ2-7): DGGITQSPKYLFRKEGQNVTLSCEQNLNHDAMYWYRQDPGQGLRLIYYSQIVNDFQKGDIAEGYSVSREKKESFPLTVTSAQKNPTAFYLCASSIPPYEQYFGPGTRLTVT.

Worth noting for this clone: The CDR3 end is not reached by the read, which stops 3 residues before it; the germline J gene fills it in. The J gene is TRBJ1-1, the V gene TRBV7-6; a weak D match, TRBD1 (5 bases). The CDR3 sequence is 16 residues long. Between the trimmed V and J ends, which lost 2 bases and 0 bases, there was a span of 13 bases. Germline CDR1 is SGHVS and CDR2 is FNYEAQ. The CDR3 DNA, read in part, is TGTGCCAGCAGCTTACCTCAGGGTCCCATGAACACTGAA. Amino acid sequence: CASSLPQGPMNTE. The whole CDR3 sequence is CASSLPQGPMNTEAFF.

As for this clone: The read comes to an end 3 residues before the CDR3 does, leaving the germline J gene to fill in the end. The chain carries TRBV12-3 or TRBV12-4 and TRBJ1-2; a possible D gene is TRBD1 (5 bases). This CDR3 comprises 14 residues. CDR3 sequence: CASRSSLAQGDYTF. The sequenced CDR3 bases are TGTGCCAGCAGGAGTAGTCTCGCTCAGGGTGAC.

About this clone: The CDR3 is cut off 3 residues early in the read; its end comes from the germline J gene. This rearrangement joins TRBV5-1 to TRBJ2-5, with 13 bases fitting TRBD2. Per germline, CDR1 SGHRS and CDR2 YFSETQ. The V gene end was trimmed by 4 bases and the J gene end by 2 bases; junction bases not matched to a gene: 2. This CDR3 has 15 residues. The covered CDR3 bases are TGCGCCAGCAGCAGACTAGCGGGGGGACAAGAGACC. This translates into CASSRLAGGQET. The CDR3 in full is CASSRLAGGQETQYF.

On this clone: The read ends 3 residues before the CDR3 terminus; that terminus is restored from the germline J gene. The V call is TRBV10-3, the J call TRBJ2-1; D is ambiguous. This CDR3 is built from 15 residues. Trimming stripped 6 bases from V and 0 bases from J, with 12 bases between. The V gene's germline CDR1 is ENHRY and CDR2 SYGVKD. CDR3 bases read: TGTGCCATCAGGAGACAAACATCCTCCTACAATGAG. It specifies CAIRRQTSSYNE. The whole CDR3 reads CAIRRQTSSYNEQFF.

Details on this clone: The read finishes 3 residues shy of the CDR3 end, and the germline J gene is used to complete it. The chain joins TRBV27 to TRBJ2-1; D remains ambiguous. Trimming took off 7 bases at V and 0 bases at J, with 16 bases between the two ends. This CDR3 comprises 16 residues. Germline V gene data show CDR1 as MNHEY and CDR2 as SMNVEV (reference sequence). The CDR3 bases that were read are TGTGCCAGCACCCCTTTCCGGGTCGACTCCTACAATGAG. This translates into CASTPFRVDSYNE. From start to end, the CDR3 is CASTPFRVDSYNEQFF.

For this clone: Read sequence stops 3 residues before the CDR3 end, and the germline J gene provides the missing end. V gene TRBV7-3 combines with J gene TRBJ2-1; D remains ambiguous. This CDR3 has 13 residues. Germline V CDR1 and CDR2: SGHTA, FQGTGA. Between the trimmed V and J ends, which lost 5 bases and 5 bases, there was a span of 10 bases. CDR3 sequence: CASSPQRDNEQFF. The DNA read from the CDR3 is TGTGCCAGCAGCCCGCAAAGGGACAATGAG.

As for this clone: The observed sequence ends 3 residues before the CDR3 terminus, with the missing tail filled in from the germline J gene. V is TRBV29-1 and J is TRBJ2-3; D call uncertain. The CDR3 sequence is 8 residues long. Germline CDR1 and CDR2: SQVTM and ANQGSEA. This chain's CDR3 is CSTGTQYF. The sequenced CDR3 bases are TGCAGCACCGGGACG.

Of note for this clone: The CDR3 goes on 3 residues after the read ends, and that part is filled in from the germline J gene. The chain carries TRBV20-1 and TRBJ1-5; the D gene is possibly TRBD1 (6 bases). CDR1 and CDR2 from the germline V gene are DFQATT and SNEGSKA (reference sequence). Trimming left V 6 bases short and J 5 bases short, with 17 bases between. The CDR3 runs 14 residues. CDR3: CSAILGGADQPQHF. CDR3 DNA, as far as it was read: TGCAGTGCCATCCTAGGGGGGGCGGATCAGCCC.

To note about this clone: Read sequence stops 3 residues before the CDR3 end, and the germline J gene provides the missing end. The rearrangement uses TRBV18 and TRBJ1-2; D gene unclear. This CDR3 region has 12 residues. Germline V gene sequence: CDR1 KGHSH, CDR2 LQKENI. CDR3 DNA (partial): TGTGCCAGCTCACCGACTCACAATGAC. This translates into CASSPTHND. The entire CDR3 sequence reads CASSPTHNDYTF.

On this clone itself: The read finishes 3 residues shy of the CDR3 end, and the germline J gene is used to complete it. The gene calls are TRBV2 and TRBJ1-6; 7 bases line up with TRBD1. This CDR3 has 15 amino acids. The germline CDR1 and CDR2 sequences are SNHLY and FYNNEI. V lost 7 bases and J lost 10; bases outside the gene matches: 13. The sequenced part of the CDR3 DNA is TGTGCCAGCACCGAGGGACAGTATGTGGGATCACCC. As protein: CASTEGQYVGSP. The CDR3 as a whole reads CASTEGQYVGSPLHF. The full variable domain, completed using reference TRBV2 and TRBJ1-6, is EPEVTQTPSHQVTQMGQEVILRCVPISNHLYFYWYRQILGQKVEFLVSFYNNEISEKSEIFDDQFSVERPDGSNFTLKIRSTKLEDSAMYFCASTEGQYVGSPLHFGNGTRLTVT.

In the case of this clone: The read falls 3 residues short of the CDR3 end, and the missing part is taken from the germline J gene. J is TRBJ2-4 and V is TRBV19; TRBD2 agrees at 7 bases. Germline V gene lookup returns CDR1 LNHDA and CDR2 SQIVND (reference sequence). The length of the CDR3 is 13 residues. The sequenced part of the CDR3 DNA is TGTGCCAGTAGTATCGGGGGGATTGCTGGT. It specifies CASSIGGIAG. The full CDR3 sequence reads CASSIGGIAGQYF. Full variable domain (rest looked up from reference TRBV19 and TRBJ2-4): DGGITQSPKYLFRKEGQNVTLSCEQNLNHDAMYWYRQDPGQGLRLIYYSQIVNDFQKGDIAEGYSVSREKKESFPLTVTSAQKNPTAFYLCASSIGGIAGQYFGAGTRLSVL.

Turning to this clone: The CDR3 end lies 3 residues beyond the end of the read and is filled in from the germline J gene. The chain combines TRBV20-1 with TRBJ2-7, with TRBD1 matching 8 bases. V trimming: 2 bases; J trimming: 2 bases; junction bases outside the gene matches: 8. Germline values: CDR1 DFQATT, CDR2 SNEGSKA (reference sequence). The CDR3 extends over 15 amino acids. CDR3 bases read: TGCAGTGCTAGACCTGGACAGGGCCTAACCTACGAG. Amino acid sequence: CSARPGQGLTYE. The CDR3 reads in full as CSARPGQGLTYEQYF.

A note on this clone: The CDR3 extends 3 residues past the end of the read, so its final part is completed from the germline J gene. V and J are TRBV2 and TRBJ1-2; a possible D gene is TRBD1 (6 bases). V shed 6 bases and J shed 2 bases, with 10 bases lying between them. CDR1 SNHLY and CDR2 FYNNEI come from the germline V gene. The CDR3 runs to 13 residues. The CDR3 bases that were read are TGTGCCAGCAGCAGGACAGAGAACTATGGC. Its translation: CASSRTENYG. The entire CDR3 reads CASSRTENYGYTF.

Note on this clone: One end of the junction fails to match germline, which may point to a read error. The read terminates 3 residues ahead of where the CDR3 ends, so the germline J gene completes it. Other DNA sequences from this sample encode an identical CDR3 as well. The chain recombines TRBV19 with TRBJ1-3, with 7 bases fitting TRBD1. Germline V gene sequence: CDR1 LNHDA, CDR2 SQIVND (reference sequence). This CDR3 has 13 residues. CDR3 protein: CASNRGSVNTIYF. CDR3 DNA (partial): TGTGCCAGCAACAGGGGAAGTGTAAACACA.